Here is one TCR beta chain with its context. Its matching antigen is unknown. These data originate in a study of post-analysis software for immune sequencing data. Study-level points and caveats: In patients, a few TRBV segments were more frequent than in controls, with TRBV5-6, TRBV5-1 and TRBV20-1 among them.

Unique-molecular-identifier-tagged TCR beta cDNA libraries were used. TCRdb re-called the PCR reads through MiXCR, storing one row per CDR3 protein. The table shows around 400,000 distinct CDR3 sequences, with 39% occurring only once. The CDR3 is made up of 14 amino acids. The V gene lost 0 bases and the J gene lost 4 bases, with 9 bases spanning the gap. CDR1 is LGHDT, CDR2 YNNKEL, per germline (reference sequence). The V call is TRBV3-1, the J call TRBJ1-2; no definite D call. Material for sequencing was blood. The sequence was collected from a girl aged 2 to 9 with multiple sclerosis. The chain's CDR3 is CASSQDRESYGYTF. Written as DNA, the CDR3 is TGTGCCAGCAGCCAAGACCGAGAGAGCTATGGCTACACCTTC.